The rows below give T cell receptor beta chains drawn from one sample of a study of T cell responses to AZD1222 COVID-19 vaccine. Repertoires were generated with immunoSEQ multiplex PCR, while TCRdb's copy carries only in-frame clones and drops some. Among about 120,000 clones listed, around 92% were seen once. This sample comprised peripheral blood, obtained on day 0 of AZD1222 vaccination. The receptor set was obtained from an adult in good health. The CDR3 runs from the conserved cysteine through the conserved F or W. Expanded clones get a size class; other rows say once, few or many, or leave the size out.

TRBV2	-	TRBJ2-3	CASSLNSGRTDTQYF
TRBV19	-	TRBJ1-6	CASSSLAGAPTPLHF
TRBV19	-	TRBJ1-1	CASMQGLAEAFF
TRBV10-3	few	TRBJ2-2	CAISASLAGGANTGELFF
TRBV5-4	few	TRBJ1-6	CASSLVGDSPLHF
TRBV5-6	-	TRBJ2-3	CASSLVEGRGTDTQYF
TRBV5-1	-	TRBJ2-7	CASSLKPNEQYF
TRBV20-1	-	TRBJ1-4	CSASGTQGGRKLFF
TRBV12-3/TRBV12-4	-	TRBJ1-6	CASRRRDSRSLHF
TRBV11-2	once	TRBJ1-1	CASSFRVQTEAFF
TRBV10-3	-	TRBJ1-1	CAISVRGTDSSEAFF
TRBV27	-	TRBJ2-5	CASSRQGDEETQYF
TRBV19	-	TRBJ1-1	CASRSPRARNTEAFF
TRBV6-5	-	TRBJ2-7	CASSYPRGGGSYEQYF
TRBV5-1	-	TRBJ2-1	CASSLTGDYNEQFF
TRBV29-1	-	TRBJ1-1	CSVEKWSEAFF
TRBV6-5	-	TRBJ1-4	CASSYSSEIEKLFF
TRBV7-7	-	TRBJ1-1	CASSLSSSTEAFF
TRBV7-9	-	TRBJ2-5	CASRSYETQYF
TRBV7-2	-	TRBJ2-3	CASSLLERGGTDTQYF
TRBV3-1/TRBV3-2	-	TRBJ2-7	CASSAGGSYEQYF
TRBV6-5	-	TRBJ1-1	CASSYSRRVNTEAFF
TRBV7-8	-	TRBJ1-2	CASSLQGIDYGYTF
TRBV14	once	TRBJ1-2	CASSQDLHNYGYTF
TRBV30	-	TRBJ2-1	CAWILAGEKNEQFF
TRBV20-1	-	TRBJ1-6	CSASRGLGNSPLHF
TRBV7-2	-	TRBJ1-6	CASSLGSGVFSSPLHF
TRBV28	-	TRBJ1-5	CASSPQDQPQHF
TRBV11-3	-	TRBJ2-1	CASSRLAGNEQFF
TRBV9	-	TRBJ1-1	CASSGRDGNTEAFF
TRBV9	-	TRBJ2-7	CASSVDASAPWEQYF
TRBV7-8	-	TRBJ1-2	CASSLAQGFYGYTF